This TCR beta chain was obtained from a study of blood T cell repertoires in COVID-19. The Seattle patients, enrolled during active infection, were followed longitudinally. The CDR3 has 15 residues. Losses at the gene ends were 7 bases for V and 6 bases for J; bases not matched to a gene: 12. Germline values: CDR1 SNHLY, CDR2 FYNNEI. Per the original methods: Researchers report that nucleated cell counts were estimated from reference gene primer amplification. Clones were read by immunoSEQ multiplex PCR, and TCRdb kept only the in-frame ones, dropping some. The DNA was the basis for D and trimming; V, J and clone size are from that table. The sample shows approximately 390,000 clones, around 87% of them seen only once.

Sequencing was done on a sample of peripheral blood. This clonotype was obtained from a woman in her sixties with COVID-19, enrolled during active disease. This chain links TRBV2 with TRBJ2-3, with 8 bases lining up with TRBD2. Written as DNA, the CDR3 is TGTGCCAGCACCTTTTCGGGAGGGCCCGGGGATACGCAGTATTTT. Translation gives CASTFSGGPGDTQYF.